These T cell receptor beta chains were read from a single sample in a study of T cell repertoires in cytomegalovirus infection. TCRdb processed the reads anew with MiXCR; each CDR3 protein has one entry. The sample lists over 450,000 distinct CDR3 sequences, about 11% occurring once. The source material was PBMCs. The receptor set was obtained from a human donor in good health (CMV status not recorded). Some clones in this sample may be carry-over from other donors' samples. Each CDR3 is given with its conserved first and last residue. A D gene is named only where the DNA matches it firmly. Clone size is shown for a subset of rows, as once, few, many or a class of expanded clone.

j_gene	v_gene	abundance	d_gene	CDR3nt	CDR3aa
TRBJ2-1	TRBV7-9	few	TRBD1	TGTGCCAGCAGCTTGACAGGGGCACACAATGAGCAGTTCTTC	CASSLTGAHNEQFF
TRBJ2-7	TRBV15	NA	TRBD1	TGTGCCACCAGCAGCCCCGGACAGGGCGACGAGCAGTACTTC	CATSSPGQGDEQYF
TRBJ1-4	TRBV7-9	many	NA	TGTGCCAGCAGCTTAGCCGGGACGGCAGATGAAAAACTGTTTTTT	CASSLAGTADEKLFF
TRBJ1-2	TRBV7-9	NA	TRBD1	TGTGCCAGCAGCTGGGACAGGGACTATACTTCTAACTATGGCTACACCTTC	CASSWDRDYTSNYGYTF
TRBJ1-1	TRBV6-6	few	TRBD1	TGTGCCACCTCAGGACAGGGTAATACTGAAGCTTTCTTT	CATSGQGNTEAFF
TRBJ1-5	TRBV7-9	many	NA	TGTGCCAGCAGCTTAGGTGAGACAAGCAATCAGCCCCAGCATTTT	CASSLGETSNQPQHF
TRBJ2-7	TRBV20-1	few	TRBD2	TGCAGTGCTAGAGACCCTAGCGGGAGCTACGAGCAGTACTTC	CSARDPSGSYEQYF
TRBJ2-2	TRBV25-1	many	TRBD1	TGTGCCAGCGGGGGACAGGGGGCTACCGGGGAGCTGTTTTTT	CASGGQGATGELFF
TRBJ2-7	TRBV2	many	NA	TGTGCCAGCAGCCGGGCGGGTCCCGTTCCCCCCTCCTACGAGCAGTACTTC	CASSRAGPVPPSYEQYF
TRBJ1-2	TRBV9	few	NA	TGTGCCAGCAGCGTAGAGGTGGGACTCTCGAACTATGGCTACACCTTC	CASSVEVGLSNYGYTF
TRBJ1-2	TRBV7-7	few	NA	TGTGCCAGCAGCTTCAGAAGCGGGGAGGTTCGGTATTATGGCTACACCTTC	CASSFRSGEVRYYGYTF
TRBJ2-1	TRBV19	many	TRBD1	TGTGCCAGTAGTATGGGGACAGGTAGTAATGAGCAGTTCTTC	CASSMGTGSNEQFF
TRBJ1-1	TRBV14	many	NA	TGTGCCAGCAGCCAAGGAGGGCTTAGGCGGGACACTGAAGCTTTCTTT	CASSQGGLRRDTEAFF
TRBJ1-5	TRBV29-1	NA	NA	TGCAGCGTTGCTGGGACGGCCCCCAATCAGCCCCAGCATTTT	CSVAGTAPNQPQHF
TRBJ2-7	TRBV7-2	many	NA	TGTGCCAGCACCCGGACGGAGGAAGACTACGAGCAGTACTTC	CASTRTEEDYEQYF
TRBJ2-1	TRBV2	many	TRBD2	TGTGCCAGCAGGGAAAGGACTAGCGGCATCTACAATGAGCAGTTCTTC	CASRERTSGIYNEQFF
TRBJ1-2	TRBV5-4	many	TRBD1	TGTGCCAGCAGCCCGCGCGGACAGGGGGCCATTTCCTATGGCTACACCTTC	CASSPRGQGAISYGYTF
TRBJ2-7	TRBV27	few	NA	TGTGCCAGCAGTTCAGCAGGCCCCAACGAGCAGTACTTC	CASSSAGPNEQYF
TRBJ2-1	TRBV29-1	NA	NA	TGCAGCGTTGAGGACGGTTTTGGGGGGGCCAATGAGCAGTTCTTC	CSVEDGFGGANEQFF
TRBJ1-2	TRBV7-4	NA	TRBD1	TGTGCCAGCAGCTTATCCGGGACAGGGGTTGGCTACACCTTC	CASSLSGTGVGYTF
TRBJ2-1	TRBV4-2	many	NA	TGTGCCAGCAGCCGACGCCTAGGGGCGGGGAGCTCCTACAATGAGCAGTTCTTC	CASSRRLGAGSSYNEQFF
TRBJ2-3	TRBV10-3	many	NA	TGTGCCATCAGTGAATCCAGAACCTCCACCACAGATACGCAGTATTTT	CAISESRTSTTDTQYF
TRBJ2-2	TRBV4-1	once	NA	TGTGCCAGCAGCCAAGAAGGCGCCGGGGGGCTGTTTTTT	CASSQEGAGGLFF
TRBJ1-5	TRBV20-1	many	NA	TGCAGTGGCCAGATAAACAATCAGCCCCAGCATTTT	CSGQINNQPQHF
TRBJ1-5	TRBV19	many	TRBD1	TGTGCCAGTAGTGGTTCCAGGGGGAACGGCAATCAGCCCCAGCATTTT	CASSGSRGNGNQPQHF
TRBJ2-3	TRBV14	many	NA	TGTGCCAGCAGCCAGGACGGCAACACAGATACGCAGTATTTT	CASSQDGNTDTQYF
TRBJ2-2	TRBV11-2	many	NA	TGTGCCAGCAGCTTAGGAAGCGGGTCCGGGGAGCTGTTTTTT	CASSLGSGSGELFF
TRBJ2-2	TRBV2	NA	NA	TGTGCCAGCCGGAGGGGTGCCGGGGAGCTGTTTTTT	CASRRGAGELFF
TRBJ2-1	TRBV5-1	many	TRBD2	TGCGCCAGCAGCTTGGCTTTAGCGGGAGGACCCCACAATGAGCAGTTCTTC	CASSLALAGGPHNEQFF
TRBJ1-2	TRBV12-3/TRBV12-4	many	NA	TGTGCCAGCAGCATAAGGGCGGACTATGGCTACACCTTC	CASSIRADYGYTF
TRBJ1-3	TRBV6-1	many	NA	TGTGCCAGCAGCAGACGCCTCTCTGGAAACACCATATATTTT	CASSRRLSGNTIYF
TRBJ2-5	TRBV5-1	many	TRBD2	TGCGCCAGCAGCTTGGAAGGTAGCGGGGGTCCTCAAGAGACCCAGTACTTC	CASSLEGSGGPQETQYF
TRBJ2-2	TRBV7-2	many	NA	TGTGCCAGCAGCATCCTGGTGGGAGTAGGTACCGGGGAGCTGTTTTTT	CASSILVGVGTGELFF
TRBJ2-1	TRBV5-4	many	TRBD2	TGTGCCAGCAGCTTGGGTCGGGAGGGTCGGGGTGAGCAGTTCTTC	CASSLGREGRGEQFF
TRBJ2-2	TRBV10-3	many	NA	TGTGCCGCCCAGGGGACGGGGACCGGGGAGCTGTTTTTT	CAAQGTGTGELFF
TRBJ1-4	TRBV7-8	many	TRBD1	TGTGCCAGCAGCTTACGAGAGGGGGCGCGGGGTGAAAAACTGTTTTTT	CASSLREGARGEKLFF
TRBJ1-1	TRBV4-2	many	NA	TGTGCCAGCAGCCAAGATAGGACAGCAAACACTGAAGCTTTCTTT	CASSQDRTANTEAFF
TRBJ2-7	TRBV27	many	TRBD2	TGTGCCAGCAGTCCCTGGACTAGCGGGAACTCCTACGAGCAGTACTTC	CASSPWTSGNSYEQYF
TRBJ2-7	TRBV27	few	TRBD2	TGTGCCAGCAGTCCTGCCGGGACTAAGAGTGAGGAGCAGTACTTC	CASSPAGTKSEEQYF
TRBJ1-1	TRBV12-3/TRBV12-4	many	TRBD1	TGTGCCAGCAGTTCGCAGGAGGGGGCAGGAACTGAAGCTTTCTTT	CASSSQEGAGTEAFF
TRBJ1-4	TRBV7-9	NA	TRBD1	TGTGCCAGCAGCTCGGGACAGGATGAAAAACTGTTTTTT	CASSSGQDEKLFF
TRBJ2-2	TRBV5-4	many	TRBD2	TGTGCCAGCAGCTCAGCGGGGGGGCCGGCCGGGGAGCTGTTTTTT	CASSSAGGPAGELFF
TRBJ2-5	TRBV14	NA	TRBD1	TGTGCCAGCAGCCAAGGGATGCAGGGGGTTCCCCGGGAGACCCAGTACTTC	CASSQGMQGVPRETQYF
TRBJ2-5	TRBV10-2	NA	TRBD1	TGCGCCAGTACGACAGGGCCTATGGAAGAGACCCAGTACTTC	CASTTGPMEETQYF
TRBJ2-7	TRBV20-1	many	NA	TGCAGTGCAGTGGTAGGTTCCTACGAGCAGTACTTC	CSAVVGSYEQYF